Shown below are 14 T cell receptor beta chains from a single sample sequenced in a study of PD-L1 blockade in urothelial cancer. Time point: pretreatment peripheral blood. The data were produced by immunoSEQ multiplex PCR, yet TCRdb's version contains in-frame clones alone and is incomplete. Here the sample spans approximately 71,000 clones, about four fifths being singletons. The sequencing used PBMCs, collected around atezolizumab (anti-PD-L1) treatment. Every receptor here comes from a woman aged 70 to 79 with urothelial cancer.

This clone was counted a single time. CDR3 coding DNA: TGTGCCTGGAGTGGACTAGCGGCCGGTGAGCAGTTCTTC. It is translated as CAWSGLAAGEQFF. The chain recombines TRBV30 with TRBJ2-1; 9 positions match TRBD2. Germline trimming cut 1 base from V and 9 bases from J; bases unmatched to any gene: 4. The germline CDR1 and CDR2 sequences are GTSNPN and SVGIG (reference sequence). This CDR3 comprises 13 residues.

This clone was recorded a few times. V and J are TRBV30 and TRBJ2-2; D is unclear. Germline loops: CDR1 GTSNPN, CDR2 SVGIG (reference sequence). The CDR3 has 13 amino acids. V was cut by 3 bases and J by 2 bases, with 7 bases left in between. The CDR3 spells CAWRGRNTGELFF. CDR3 nucleotide sequence: TGTGCCTGGAGGGGCAGAAACACCGGGGAGCTGTTTTTT.

The chain employs TRBV19 and TRBJ1-6, with D tentatively TRBD1 (6 bases). Trimming pared 3 bases from V and 2 bases from J, leaving 14 bases between. Germline values: CDR1 LNHDA, CDR2 SQIVND (reference sequence). The CDR3 covers 17 residues. Here the CDR3 reads CASSIIWDTTYNSPLHF. The CDR3 DNA reads as TGTGCCAGTAGTATTATTTGGGACACCACCTATAATTCACCCCTCCACTTT.

The chain carries TRBV7-9 and TRBJ2-5; 10 nucleotides align to TRBD2. The CDR3 covers 16 residues. V shed 3 bases and J 3 bases; nucleotides not matched to a gene: 7. Germline CDR1 reads SEHNR; CDR2 reads FQNEAQ (reference sequence). CDR3 DNA sequence: TGTGCCAGCAGCTTTGGAGAACTAGCGGGGAAAGAGACCCAGTACTTC. As protein: CASSFGELAGKETQYF. The complete variable domain, with remaining parts taken from reference TRBV7-9 and TRBJ2-5, reads DTGVSQNPRHKITKRGQNVTFRCDPISEHNRLYWYRQTLGQGPEFLTYFQNEAQLEKSRLLSDRFSAERPKGSFSTLEIQRTEQGDSAMYLCASSFGELAGKETQYFGPGTRLLVL.

The chain employs TRBV10-3 and TRBJ1-1, with 11 positions matching TRBD1. The CDR3 has 15 amino acids. Germline CDR1 is ENHRY and CDR2 is SYGVKD. V dropped 4 bases and J dropped 2; count of bases not matched to a gene: 3. The CDR3, as DNA: TGTGCCATCAGTGGAGGACAGGGGGCCAACACTGAAGCTTTCTTT. Encoded protein: CAISGGQGANTEAFF.

The gene calls are TRBV19 and TRBJ2-7; a weak D match, TRBD2 (6 bases). The CDR3 loop spans 14 amino acids. Germline assignment: CDR1 LNHDA and CDR2 SQIVND (reference sequence). V dropped 4 bases and J dropped 6 bases, with 16 bases sitting between them. This CDR3 is CASSTAGGKSEQYF. The DNA of the CDR3 is TGTGCCAGTAGTACTGCCGGGGGAAAATCCGAGCAGTACTTC.

This rearrangement joins TRBV4-2 to TRBJ2-7, with TRBD2 matching 9 bases. The CDR3 is 20 residues long. V lost 0 bases and J lost 4; bases outside the gene matches: 19. Germline-derived CDR1 and CDR2 are LGHNA and YNFKEQ. CDR3 amino acids: CASSQEYLPGLAVYSYEQYF. DNA of the CDR3: TGTGCCAGCAGCCAAGAGTATCTACCGGGACTAGCCGTCTACTCGTACGAGCAGTACTTC.

V and J are TRBV6-5 and TRBJ1-2; 7 nucleotides agree with TRBD1. This CDR3 region has 14 residues. In germline, CDR1 is MNHEY, CDR2 SVGAGI. J lost 7 bases, V lost 5 bases, and 10 bases had no gene match. DNA of the CDR3: TGTGCCAGCAGTCCCCGGGAGGGGGCGGGTGGCTACACCTTC. It translates to CASSPREGAGGYTF.

This clone was found once. This chain joins TRBV27 and TRBJ1-5, with D maybe TRBD1 (5 bases). The CDR3 sequence is 17 residues long. CDR1 MNHEY and CDR2 SMNVEV come from the germline V gene (reference sequence). Trimming cost V 6 bases and J 3 bases, with 21 bases left between them. Written as DNA, the CDR3 is TGTGCCAGCAGACCCACCCTAGGGGCGGAGACCAATCAGCCCCAGCATTTT. Amino acid sequence: CASRPTLGAETNQPQHF.

The chain carries TRBV4-1 and TRBJ1-1, with D maybe TRBD1 (6 bases). CDR1 and CDR2 from the germline V gene are MGHRA and YSYEKL. The CDR3 consists of 16 residues. The ends were cut back, 4 bases at V and 1 base at J, with 16 bases in the middle. Here the CDR3 DNA reads TGCGCCAGCAGCCGTTCCTGGCGGACAGAGAACACTGAAGCTTTCTTT. This translates into CASSRSWRTENTEAFF.

The chain is built from TRBV9 and TRBJ1-6; the match to TRBD1 covers 9 bases. CDR1 and CDR2 from the germline V gene are SGDLS and YYNGEE. The CDR3 is made up of 14 amino acids. The V segment lost 3 bases and the J segment 10 bases; nucleotides outside the gene matches: 5. Written as DNA, the CDR3 is TGTGCCAGCAGCGCCACAGGGGGCGCGTCACCCCTCCACTTT. Protein sequence: CASSATGGASPLHF.

The chain employs TRBV7-2 and TRBJ1-5; 8 nucleotides line up with TRBD1. Trimming removed 5 bases from V and 6 bases from J; junction bases left unmatched: 6. Germline CDR1 is SGHTA and CDR2 is FQGNSA. This CDR3 region has 14 residues. The CDR3 reads CASSPDRVVQPQHF. In nucleotides, the CDR3 is TGTGCCAGCAGCCCGGACAGGGTCGTTCAGCCCCAGCATTTT.

The chain combines TRBV10-3 with TRBJ2-7; TRBD1 matches at 7 bases. Germline CDR1 reads ENHRY; CDR2 reads SYGVKD. The V and J ends lost 6 bases and 5 bases, in that order; junction bases with no gene match: 10. This CDR3 is 14 amino acids long. The CDR3 DNA is TGTGCCATCAGGGCAACAGGGGAGTACAACGAGCAGTACTTC. Translation gives CAIRATGEYNEQYF.

The V call is TRBV2, the J call TRBJ1-1; D remains ambiguous. Trimming took off 2 bases at V and 5 bases at J, with 18 bases between the two ends. CDR3 length: 16 amino acids. Germline V gene sequence: CDR1 SNHLY, CDR2 FYNNEI. The DNA for the CDR3 is TGTGCCAGCAGTGAAATGGCCCAGCCAGGTGGGACTGAAGCTTTCTTT. It encodes CASSEMAQPGGTEAFF.